These 16 T cell receptor beta chains share one sample of origin, sequenced in a study of OX40 agonist ivuxolimab in advanced cancers. Produced via immunoSEQ multiplex PCR; TCRdb's table is partial and in-frame only. The sample consists of 67,000 or so clones, roughly nine tenths of them appearing once. The specimen comprised CD4+ or CD8+ T cells sorted from blood, sampled in a trial of the OX40 agonist ivuxolimab. Receptors originate from an adult with an advanced solid tumor such as melanoma, head and neck, liver or kidney cancer.

The chain couples TRBV7-3 to TRBJ2-5; D may correspond to TRBD1 or TRBD2 (5 bases each). This CDR3 region has 15 residues. The V end lost 5 bases, the J end lost 5 bases, and 18 bases lay between the germline ends. CDR1 is SGHTA, CDR2 FQGTGA, per germline. The CDR3 sequence is CASSLGPGAHETQYF. The CDR3, as DNA: TGTGCCAGCAGCCTGGGACCCGGGGCGCACGAGACCCAGTACTTC.

This clone turned up a few times. V is TRBV30 and J is TRBJ2-7, with no clear D. From germline, CDR1 is GTSNPN and CDR2 SVGIG (reference sequence). CDR3 length: 13 residues. V was cut by 2 bases and J by 7 bases, with 15 bases left in between. The CDR3 nucleotides are TGTGCCTGGAGTTCGCACCCGAAGACGGAGCAGTACTTC. Translating it yields CAWSSHPKTEQYF.

This rearrangement joins TRBV10-3 to TRBJ1-3; D uncertain. Germline CDR1 reads ENHRY; CDR2 reads SYGVKD. The CDR3 runs 14 residues. Between the trimmed V and J ends, which lost 0 bases and 4 bases, there was a span of 7 bases. CDR3 DNA sequence: TGTGCCATCAGTGAGTCGAGCGAAGGAAACACCATATATTTT. It codes for CAISESSEGNTIYF.

The chain is built from TRBV11-2 and TRBJ2-7; either TRBD1 or TRBD2 may supply D (5 bases each). CDR1 SGHAT and CDR2 FQNNGV come from the germline V gene. V lost 4 bases and J 4 bases, leaving 14 bases between the germline ends. The CDR3 length is 14 residues. CDR3 in DNA: TGTGCCAGCAGCTCCCGGGACCGTACTTACGAGCAGTACTTC. Protein: CASSSRDRTYEQYF.

The chain recombines TRBV4-3 with TRBJ2-2, with D perhaps matching TRBD1 or TRBD2 (6 bases each). Germline V gene lookup returns CDR1 LGHNA and CDR2 YSLEER. V shed 3 bases and J shed 4 bases, with 24 bases lying between them. The CDR3 length is 19 residues. CDR3 loop: CASSQDPRRVGAGTGELFF. The CDR3 DNA reads TGCGCCAGCAGCCAGGACCCCCGGAGGGTGGGGGCGGGCACCGGGGAGCTGTTTTTT.

The V call is TRBV18, the J call TRBJ1-1; 7 positions match TRBD1. Trimming cost V 3 bases and J 5 bases; bases outside gene matches: 9. From germline, CDR1 is KGHSH and CDR2 LQKENI. The CDR3 has 15 residues. The CDR3 reads CASSPYDRDKTEAFF. CDR3 DNA: TGTGCCAGCTCACCCTACGACAGGGATAAAACTGAAGCTTTCTTT.

The chain joins TRBV18 to TRBJ1-2, with D hard to call. With 2 bases removed from V and 4 bases from J, the gap between germline ends came to 11 bases. This CDR3 spans 14 amino acids. Germline CDR1 KGHSH, CDR2 LQKENI. CDR3 sequence reads: CASSPGMDGYGYTF. CDR3 bases: TGTGCCAGCTCACCAGGGATGGACGGCTATGGCTACACCTTC.

The V gene is TRBV7-9, the J gene TRBJ1-2; D remains unclear. From germline, CDR1 is SEHNR and CDR2 FQNEAQ (reference sequence). V lost 10 bases and J lost 7, with 25 bases in between. The length of the CDR3 is 15 residues. The CDR3 region is CATPPRYGRRRGYTF. CDR3 coding DNA: TGTGCCACCCCCCCCCGCTATGGCAGGAGACGTGGCTACACCTTC.

The chain employs TRBV9 and TRBJ2-7, with D unresolved. Germline V CDR1 and CDR2: SGDLS, YYNGEE. The CDR3 length is 15 residues. Trimming removed 4 bases from V and 1 base from J, with 15 bases in between. In DNA, the CDR3 is TGTGCCAGCAGCCCAGCCGGTTTTACTTCCTACGAGCAGTACTTC. Residues: CASSPAGFTSYEQYF.

In this sample, this clone turned up once. The germline gene is not matched at one end of the junction; a read error may be the cause. The chain recombines TRBV28 with TRBJ1-2, with 7 bases fitting TRBD1. Germline V gene data show CDR1 as MDHEN and CDR2 as SYDVKM. The CDR3 is 12 amino acids. The CDR3 region is CASSWEPQGLAF. CDR3 DNA sequence: TGTGCCAGCAGTTGGGAACCACAGGGGCTGGCCTTC.

The chain has TRBV10-3 and TRBJ1-1; D call uncertain. The CDR3 spans 11 residues. The V gene lost 4 bases and the J gene lost 10 bases, with 10 bases spanning the gap. The V gene's germline CDR1 is ENHRY and CDR2 SYGVKD. CDR3 residues: CAISGGDGAFF. CDR3 coding DNA: TGTGCCATCAGTGGCGGAGATGGAGCTTTCTTT.

This clone was observed a handful of times. This rearrangement joins TRBV14 to TRBJ1-2; tentatively, D is TRBD1 (5 bases). The ends were cut back, 4 bases at V and 6 bases at J, with 12 bases in the middle. Germline V gives CDR1 SGHDN, CDR2 FVKESK. The CDR3 loop spans 13 amino acids. CDR3 DNA sequence: TGTGCCAGCAGCCGTAATCAGGGTGATGGCTACACCTTC. Protein: CASSRNQGDGYTF.

The J gene is TRBJ2-3, the V gene TRBV10-2; D is unresolved. The CDR3 loop spans 13 amino acids. CDR1 is WSHSY and CDR2 is SAAADI in the germline V gene. V was cut by 4 bases and J by 2 bases, with 7 bases left in between. The CDR3 region has the DNA TGCGCCAGCAGTGCCGCGGACACAGATACGCAGTATTTT. Translation: CASSAADTDTQYF.

CDR3 DNA sequence: TGTGCCAGCAGTCCCGACAGGGGGCCAAATGAAGCTTTCTTT. Amino acids: CASSPDRGPNEAFF. The J gene is TRBJ1-1, the V gene TRBV6-5; 10 nucleotides line up with TRBD1. This CDR3 contains 14 residues. The ends lost 5 bases at V and 7 bases at J; junction bases unmatched: 7. The germline V gene encodes CDR1 MNHEY and CDR2 SVGAGI.

The rearrangement joins TRBV4-2 to TRBJ2-7, with 11 bases matching TRBD2. The CDR3 extends over 16 amino acids. The V gene's germline CDR1 is LGHNA and CDR2 YNFKEQ. J was trimmed by 2 bases and V by 6 bases; bases with no gene match: 9. The CDR3: CASSSNPGLAAYEQYF. CDR3 sequence (DNA): TGTGCCAGCAGTTCAAACCCGGGACTAGCGGCCTACGAGCAGTACTTC.

V gene TRBV11-2 combines with J gene TRBJ2-5; TRBD1 might be the D (5 bases). CDR1 is SGHAT and CDR2 is FQNNGV in the germline V gene. This CDR3 is 12 amino acids long. Trimming pared 8 bases from V and 1 base from J, leaving 8 bases between. As DNA, the CDR3 is TGTGCCAGCTCAGACAGCCAAGAGACCCAGTACTTC. Protein sequence: CASSDSQETQYF.